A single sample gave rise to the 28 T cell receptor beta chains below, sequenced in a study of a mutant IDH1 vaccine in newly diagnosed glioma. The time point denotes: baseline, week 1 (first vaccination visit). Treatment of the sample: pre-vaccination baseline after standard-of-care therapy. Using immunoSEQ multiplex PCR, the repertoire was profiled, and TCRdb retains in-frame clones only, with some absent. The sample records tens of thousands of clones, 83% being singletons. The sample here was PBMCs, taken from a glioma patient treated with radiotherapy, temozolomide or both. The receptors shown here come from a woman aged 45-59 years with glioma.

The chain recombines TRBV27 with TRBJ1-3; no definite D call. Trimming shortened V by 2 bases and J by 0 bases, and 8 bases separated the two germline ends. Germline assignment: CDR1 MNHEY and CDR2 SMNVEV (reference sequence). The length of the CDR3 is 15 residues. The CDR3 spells CASSLEGSSGNTIYF. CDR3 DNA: TGTGCCAGCAGTTTAGAAGGGAGCTCTGGAAACACCATATATTTT.

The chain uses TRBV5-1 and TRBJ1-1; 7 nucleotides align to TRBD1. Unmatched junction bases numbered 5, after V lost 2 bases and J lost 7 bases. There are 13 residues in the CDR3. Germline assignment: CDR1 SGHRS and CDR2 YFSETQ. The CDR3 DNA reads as TGCGCCAGCAGCTTTACAGGGGAGGGTGAAGCTTTCTTT. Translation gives CASSFTGEGEAFF. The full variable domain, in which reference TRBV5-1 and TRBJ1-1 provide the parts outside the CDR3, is KAGVTQTPRYLIKTRGQQVTLSCSPISGHRSVSWYQQTPGQGLQFLFEYFSETQRNKGNFPGRFSGRQFSNSRSEMNVSTLELGDSALYLCASSFTGEGEAFFGQGTRLTVV.

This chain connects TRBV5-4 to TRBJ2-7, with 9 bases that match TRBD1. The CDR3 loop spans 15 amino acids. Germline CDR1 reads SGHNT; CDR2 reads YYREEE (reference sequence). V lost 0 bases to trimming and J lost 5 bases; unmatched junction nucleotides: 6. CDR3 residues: CASSLATGGFDEQYF. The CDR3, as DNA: TGTGCCAGCAGCTTGGCAACAGGGGGCTTCGACGAGCAGTACTTC.

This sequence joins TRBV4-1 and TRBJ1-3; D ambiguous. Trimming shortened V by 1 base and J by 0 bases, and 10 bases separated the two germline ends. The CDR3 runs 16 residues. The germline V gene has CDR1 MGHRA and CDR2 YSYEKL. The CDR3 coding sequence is TGCGCCAGCAGCCAAGGCGTCCGAGGCTCTGGAAACACCATATATTTT. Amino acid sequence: CASSQGVRGSGNTIYF.

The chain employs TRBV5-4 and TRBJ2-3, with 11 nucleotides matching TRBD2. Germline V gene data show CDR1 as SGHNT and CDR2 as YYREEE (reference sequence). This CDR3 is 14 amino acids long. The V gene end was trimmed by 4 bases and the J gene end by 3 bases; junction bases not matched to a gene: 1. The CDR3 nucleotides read TGTGCCAGCAGCCCTAGCGGGGGGACAGATACGCAGTATTTT. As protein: CASSPSGGTDTQYF.

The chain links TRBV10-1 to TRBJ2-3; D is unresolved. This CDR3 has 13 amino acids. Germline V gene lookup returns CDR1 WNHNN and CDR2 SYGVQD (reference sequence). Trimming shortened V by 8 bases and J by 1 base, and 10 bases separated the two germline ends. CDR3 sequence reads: CASADGGTDTQYF. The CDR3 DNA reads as TGCGCCAGCGCCGACGGCGGCACAGATACGCAGTATTTT.

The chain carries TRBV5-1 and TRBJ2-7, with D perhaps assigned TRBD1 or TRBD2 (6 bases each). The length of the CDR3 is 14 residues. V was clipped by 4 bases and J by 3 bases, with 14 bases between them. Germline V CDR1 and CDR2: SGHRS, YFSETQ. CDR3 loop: CASSLSGQNYEQYF. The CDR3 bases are TGCGCCAGCAGCCTTAGCGGACAGAACTACGAGCAGTACTTC.

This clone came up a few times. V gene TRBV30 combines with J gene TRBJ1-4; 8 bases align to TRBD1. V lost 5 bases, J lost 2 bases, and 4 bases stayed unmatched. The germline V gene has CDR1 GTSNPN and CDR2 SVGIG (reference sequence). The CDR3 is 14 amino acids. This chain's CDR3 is CAWVRDRTNEKLFF. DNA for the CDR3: TGTGCCTGGGTCCGGGACAGGACTAATGAAAAACTGTTTTTT. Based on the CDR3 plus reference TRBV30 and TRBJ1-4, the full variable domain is SQTIHQWPATLVQPVGSPLSLECTVEGTSNPNLYWYRQAAGRGLQLLFYSVGIGQISSEVPQNLSASRPQDRQFILSSKKLLLSDSGFYLCAWVRDRTNEKLFFGSGTQLSVL.

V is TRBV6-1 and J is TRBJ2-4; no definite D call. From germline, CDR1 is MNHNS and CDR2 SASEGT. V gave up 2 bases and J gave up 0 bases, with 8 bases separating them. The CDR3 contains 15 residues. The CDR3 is CASSERQGAKNIQYF. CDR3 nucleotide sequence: TGTGCCAGCAGTGAAAGGCAAGGAGCCAAAAACATTCAGTACTTC.

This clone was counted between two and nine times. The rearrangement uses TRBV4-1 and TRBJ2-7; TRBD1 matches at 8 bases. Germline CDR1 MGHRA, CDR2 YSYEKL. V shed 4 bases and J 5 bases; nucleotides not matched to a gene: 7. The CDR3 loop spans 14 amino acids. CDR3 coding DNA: TGCGCCAGCAGCCTAGGGACAGGAACCCACGAGCAGTACTTC. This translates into CASSLGTGTHEQYF.

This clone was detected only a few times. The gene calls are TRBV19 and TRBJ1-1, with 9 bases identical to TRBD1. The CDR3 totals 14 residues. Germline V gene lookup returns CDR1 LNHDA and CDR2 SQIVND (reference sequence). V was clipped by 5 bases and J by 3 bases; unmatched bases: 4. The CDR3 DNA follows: TGTGCCAGTAGTCCGGGACAGGGTCACACTGAAGCTTTCTTT. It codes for CASSPGQGHTEAFF.

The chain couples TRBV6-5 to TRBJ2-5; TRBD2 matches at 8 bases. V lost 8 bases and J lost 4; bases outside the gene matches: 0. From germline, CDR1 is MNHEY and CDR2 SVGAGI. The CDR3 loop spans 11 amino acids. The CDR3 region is CASGTRETQYF. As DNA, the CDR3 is TGTGCCAGCGGGACTAGAGAGACCCAGTACTTC.

CDR3 coding DNA: TGTGCCAGCAGTTTACGGGGGGGCCACAATGAGCAGTTCTTC. It is translated as CASSLRGGHNEQFF. This chain links TRBV27 with TRBJ2-1; the match to TRBD2 covers 8 bases. This CDR3 has 14 amino acids. The V and J ends lost 2 bases and 5 bases, in that order; junction bases with no gene match: 2. Germline V gene data show CDR1 as MNHEY and CDR2 as SMNVEV (reference sequence).

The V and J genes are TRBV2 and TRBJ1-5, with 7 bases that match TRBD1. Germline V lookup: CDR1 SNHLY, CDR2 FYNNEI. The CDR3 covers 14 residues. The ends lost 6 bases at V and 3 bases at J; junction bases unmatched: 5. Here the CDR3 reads CASSRTGTNQPQHF. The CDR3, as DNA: TGTGCCAGCAGCCGGACAGGCACCAATCAGCCCCAGCATTTT.

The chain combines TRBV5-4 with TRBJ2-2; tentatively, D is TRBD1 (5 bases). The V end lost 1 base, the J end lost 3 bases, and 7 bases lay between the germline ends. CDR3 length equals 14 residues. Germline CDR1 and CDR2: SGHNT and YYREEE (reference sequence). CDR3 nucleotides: TGTGCCAGCAGCTTGCTACAGGACACCGGGGAGCTGTTTTTT. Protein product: CASSLLQDTGELFF.

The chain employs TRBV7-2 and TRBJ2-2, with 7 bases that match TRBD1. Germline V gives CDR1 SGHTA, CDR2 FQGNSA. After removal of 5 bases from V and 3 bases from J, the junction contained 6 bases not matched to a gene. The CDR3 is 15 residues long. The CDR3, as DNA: TGTGCCAGCAGCCCCCCGGGACAGTACACCGGGGAGCTGTTTTTT. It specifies CASSPPGQYTGELFF. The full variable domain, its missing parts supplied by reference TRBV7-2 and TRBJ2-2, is GAGVSQSPSNKVTEKGKDVELRCDPISGHTALYWYRQSLGQGLEFLIYFQGNSAPDKSGLPSDRFSAERTGGSVSTLTIQRTQQEDSAVYLCASSPPGQYTGELFFGEGSRLTVL.

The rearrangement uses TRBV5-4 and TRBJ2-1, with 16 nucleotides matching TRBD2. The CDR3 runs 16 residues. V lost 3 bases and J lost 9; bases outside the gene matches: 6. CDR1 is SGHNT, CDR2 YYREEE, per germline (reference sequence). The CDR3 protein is CASSSGTSGGASEQFF. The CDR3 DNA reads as TGTGCCAGCAGCTCCGGGACTAGCGGGGGGGCTAGTGAGCAGTTCTTC.

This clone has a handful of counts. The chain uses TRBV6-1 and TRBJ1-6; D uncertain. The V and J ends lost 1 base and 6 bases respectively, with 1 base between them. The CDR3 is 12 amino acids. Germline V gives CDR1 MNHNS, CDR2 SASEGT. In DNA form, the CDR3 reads TGTGCCAGCAGTGAAGGTAATTCACCCCTCCACTTT. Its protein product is CASSEGNSPLHF.

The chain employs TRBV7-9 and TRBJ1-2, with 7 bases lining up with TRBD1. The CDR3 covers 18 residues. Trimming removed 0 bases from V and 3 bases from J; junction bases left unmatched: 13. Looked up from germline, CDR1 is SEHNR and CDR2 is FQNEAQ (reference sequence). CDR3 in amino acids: CASSLARDSRQEDYGYTF. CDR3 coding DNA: TGTGCCAGCAGCTTAGCCCGGGACAGTCGACAAGAAGACTATGGCTACACCTTC.

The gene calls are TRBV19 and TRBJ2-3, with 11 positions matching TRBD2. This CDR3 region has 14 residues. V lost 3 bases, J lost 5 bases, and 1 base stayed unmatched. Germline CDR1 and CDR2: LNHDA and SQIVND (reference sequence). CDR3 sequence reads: CASSMGLAEDTQYF. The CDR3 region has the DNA TGTGCCAGTAGTATGGGACTAGCGGAAGATACGCAGTATTTT.

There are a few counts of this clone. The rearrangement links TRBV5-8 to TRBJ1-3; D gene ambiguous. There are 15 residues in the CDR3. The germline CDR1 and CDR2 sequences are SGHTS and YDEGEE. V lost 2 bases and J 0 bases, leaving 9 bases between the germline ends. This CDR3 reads CASSFGGVSGNTIYF. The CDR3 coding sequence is TGTGCCAGCAGCTTCGGCGGAGTCTCTGGAAACACCATATATTTT. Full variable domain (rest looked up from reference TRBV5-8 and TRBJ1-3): EAGVTQSPTHLIKTRGQQATLRCSPISGHTSVYWYQQALGLGLQFLLWYDEGEERNRGNFPPRFSGRQFPNYSSELNVNALELEDSALYLCASSFGGVSGNTIYFGEGSWLTVV.

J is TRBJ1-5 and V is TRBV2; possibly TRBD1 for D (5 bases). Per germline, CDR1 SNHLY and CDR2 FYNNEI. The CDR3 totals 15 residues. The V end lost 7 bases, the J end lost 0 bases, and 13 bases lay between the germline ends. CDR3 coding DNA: TGTGCCAGCACCATCGGGGGGAATAGCAATCAGCCCCAGCATTTT. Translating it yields CASTIGGNSNQPQHF. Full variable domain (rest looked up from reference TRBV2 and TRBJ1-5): EPEVTQTPSHQVTQMGQEVILRCVPISNHLYFYWYRQILGQKVEFLVSFYNNEISEKSEIFDDQFSVERPDGSNFTLKIRSTKLEDSAMYFCASTIGGNSNQPQHFGDGTRLSIL.

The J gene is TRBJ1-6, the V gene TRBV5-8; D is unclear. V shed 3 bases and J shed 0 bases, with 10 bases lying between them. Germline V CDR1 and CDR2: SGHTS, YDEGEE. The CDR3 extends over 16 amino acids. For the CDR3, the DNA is TGTGCCAGCAGCTCAGCCGCGGGCTCCTATAATTCACCCCTCCACTTT. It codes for CASSSAAGSYNSPLHF. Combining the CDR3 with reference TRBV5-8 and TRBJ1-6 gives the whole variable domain EAGVTQSPTHLIKTRGQQATLRCSPISGHTSVYWYQQALGLGLQFLLWYDEGEERNRGNFPPRFSGRQFPNYSSELNVNALELEDSALYLCASSSAAGSYNSPLHFGNGTRLTVT.

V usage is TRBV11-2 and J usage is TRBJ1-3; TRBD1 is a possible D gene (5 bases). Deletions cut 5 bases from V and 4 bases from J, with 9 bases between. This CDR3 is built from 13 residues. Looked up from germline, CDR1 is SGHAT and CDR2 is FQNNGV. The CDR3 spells CASSAYRGNTIYF. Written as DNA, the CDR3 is TGTGCCAGCAGCGCCTACAGGGGAAACACCATATATTTT.

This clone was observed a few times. CDR3 coding DNA: TGTGCCAGCAGTCCGGGGGACCTGAACACTGAAGCTTTCTTT. Its protein is CASSPGDLNTEAFF. The chain links TRBV28 to TRBJ1-1; D might be TRBD1 (5 bases). Per the germline V gene, CDR1 is MDHEN and CDR2 is SYDVKM. V lost 5 bases, J lost 0 bases, and 10 bases lay in between. The CDR3 is 14 residues long.

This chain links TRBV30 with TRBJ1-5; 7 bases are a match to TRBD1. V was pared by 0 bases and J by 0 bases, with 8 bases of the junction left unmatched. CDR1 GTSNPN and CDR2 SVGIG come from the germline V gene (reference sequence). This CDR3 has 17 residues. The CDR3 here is CAWSVNRGGHSNQPQHF. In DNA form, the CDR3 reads TGTGCCTGGAGTGTCAACAGGGGCGGTCATAGCAATCAGCCCCAGCATTTT.

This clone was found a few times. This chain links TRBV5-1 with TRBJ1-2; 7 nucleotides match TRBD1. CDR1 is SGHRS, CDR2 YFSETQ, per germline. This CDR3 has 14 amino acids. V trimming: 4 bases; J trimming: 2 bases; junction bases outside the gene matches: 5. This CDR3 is CASSVRQGNYGYTF. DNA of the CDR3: TGCGCCAGCAGCGTTAGACAGGGCAACTATGGCTACACCTTC.

Written as DNA, the CDR3 is TGCGCCAGCAGCCGAGGGGGATCTGGAAACACCATATATTTT. Its protein is CASSRGGSGNTIYF. The rearrangement links TRBV4-1 to TRBJ1-3; D might be TRBD1 (6 bases). Germline V gene lookup returns CDR1 MGHRA and CDR2 YSYEKL. Trimming removed 4 bases from V and 1 base from J, with 8 bases in between. The length of the CDR3 is 14 residues.